This is a list of T cell receptor beta chains from one sample in a study of OX40 agonist ivuxolimab in advanced cancers. Here immunoSEQ multiplex PCR was the method, and the copy in TCRdb shows in-frame clones only, minus some. The sample yields roughly 38,000 clones, approximately 87% seen once. This material consisted of CD4+ or CD8+ T cells sorted from blood, taken in a trial of the OX40 agonist ivuxolimab. The receptors shown here come from an adult with an advanced solid tumor such as melanoma, head and neck, liver or kidney cancer. Both conserved end residues are part of each CDR3. D genes are given only for firm matches. Clone size appears in some rows only: once, few, many, or a class for an expanded clone.

>TRBJ1-1|.|.|TRBV9
CASSVQMNTEAFF
TGTGCCAGCAGCGTCCAAATGAACACTGAAGCTTTCTTT
>TRBJ2-5|.|.|TRBV7-9
CASSSQRLQETQYF
TGTGCCAGCAGCTCCCAGAGGTTACAAGAGACCCAGTACTTC
>TRBJ2-1|.|.|TRBV21-1
CASSTQGLEGWNEQFF
TGTGCCAGCAGCACCCAGGGGCTAGAGGGCTGGAATGAGCAGTTCTTC
>TRBJ2-6|once|.|TRBV5-1
CASSLAPPGANVLTF
TGCGCCAGCAGCTTGGCGCCTCCTGGGGCCAACGTCCTGACTTTC
>TRBJ2-1|.|.|TRBV7-3
CASSLIQGAAEQFF
TGTGCCAGCAGCTTAATCCAGGGCGCCGCCGAGCAGTTCTTC
>TRBJ1-1|.|.|TRBV2
CASTGQMNTEAFF
TGTGCCAGCACGGGCCAGATGAACACTGAAGCTTTCTTT
>TRBJ2-5|few|TRBD1|TRBV11-2
CASSLGQGWETQYF
TGTGCCAGCAGCTTAGGACAGGGTTGGGAGACCCAGTACTTC
>TRBJ1-2|.|.|TRBV28
CASSPGDLVGYGYTF
TGTGCCAGCAGTCCAGGGGATCTTGTTGGGTATGGCTACACCTTC
>TRBJ1-5|once|.|TRBV6-1
CASSPSIEGQPQHF
TGTGCCAGCAGTCCAAGCATAGAAGGTCAGCCCCAGCATTTT
>TRBJ1-3|few|.|TRBV19
CASRTAGLWGTIYF
TGTGCCAGTAGGACGGCGGGCCTCTGGGGGACCATATATTTT
>TRBJ2-7|.|.|TRBV7-9
CASSSMGLSSEQYF
TGTGCCAGCAGCTCAATGGGACTCTCCTCGGAGCAGTACTTC
>TRBJ2-7|.|.|TRBV9
CASSVGQYASEQYF
TGTGCCAGCAGCGTAGGGCAGTATGCGTCCGAGCAGTACTTC
>TRBJ1-5|.|TRBD1|TRBV19
CASSRDRGLGQPQHF
TGTGCCAGTAGTCGCGACAGGGGGCTAGGTCAGCCCCAGCATTTT
>TRBJ2-1|.|TRBD2|TRBV11-3
CASSQFGLAGGNEQFF
TGTGCCAGCAGCCAATTCGGACTAGCGGGAGGAAATGAGCAGTTCTTC
>TRBJ2-1|.|.|TRBV7-6
CASSGIGRHEQFF
TGTGCCAGCAGCGGAATCGGTAGGCATGAGCAGTTCTTC
>TRBJ2-2|.|.|TRBV21-1
CASSNPRTGTNTGELFF
TGTGCCAGCAGCAATCCACGGACAGGGACGAACACCGGGGAGCTGTTTTTT